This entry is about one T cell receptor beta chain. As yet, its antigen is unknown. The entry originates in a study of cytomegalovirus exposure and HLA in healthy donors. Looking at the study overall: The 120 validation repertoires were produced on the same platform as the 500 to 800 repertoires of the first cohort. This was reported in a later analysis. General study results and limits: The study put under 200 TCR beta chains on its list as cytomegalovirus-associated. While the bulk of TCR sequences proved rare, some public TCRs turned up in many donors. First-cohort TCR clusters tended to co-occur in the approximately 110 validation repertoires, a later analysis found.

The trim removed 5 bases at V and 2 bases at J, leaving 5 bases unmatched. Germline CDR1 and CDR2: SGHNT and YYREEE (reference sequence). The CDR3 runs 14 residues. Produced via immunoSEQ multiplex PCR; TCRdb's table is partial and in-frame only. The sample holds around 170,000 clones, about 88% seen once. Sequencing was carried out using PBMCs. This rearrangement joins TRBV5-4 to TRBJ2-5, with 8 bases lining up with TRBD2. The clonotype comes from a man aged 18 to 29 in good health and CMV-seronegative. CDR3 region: CASRWSGGQETQYF. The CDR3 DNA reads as TGTGCCAGCAGGTGGAGCGGGGGACAAGAGACCCAGTACTTC.